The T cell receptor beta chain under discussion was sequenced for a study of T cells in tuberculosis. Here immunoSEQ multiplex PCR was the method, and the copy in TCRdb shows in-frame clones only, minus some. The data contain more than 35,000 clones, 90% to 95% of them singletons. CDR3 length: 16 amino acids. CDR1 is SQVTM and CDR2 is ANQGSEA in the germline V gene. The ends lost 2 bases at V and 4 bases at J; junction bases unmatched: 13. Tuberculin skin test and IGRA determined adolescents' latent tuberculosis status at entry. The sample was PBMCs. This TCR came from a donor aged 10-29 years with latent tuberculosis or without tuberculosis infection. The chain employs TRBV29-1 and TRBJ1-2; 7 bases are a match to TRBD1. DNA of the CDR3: TGCAGCGTTGAACCGTCACAACAGGGGTCAGTCTATGGCTACACCTTC. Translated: CSVEPSQQGSVYGYTF.